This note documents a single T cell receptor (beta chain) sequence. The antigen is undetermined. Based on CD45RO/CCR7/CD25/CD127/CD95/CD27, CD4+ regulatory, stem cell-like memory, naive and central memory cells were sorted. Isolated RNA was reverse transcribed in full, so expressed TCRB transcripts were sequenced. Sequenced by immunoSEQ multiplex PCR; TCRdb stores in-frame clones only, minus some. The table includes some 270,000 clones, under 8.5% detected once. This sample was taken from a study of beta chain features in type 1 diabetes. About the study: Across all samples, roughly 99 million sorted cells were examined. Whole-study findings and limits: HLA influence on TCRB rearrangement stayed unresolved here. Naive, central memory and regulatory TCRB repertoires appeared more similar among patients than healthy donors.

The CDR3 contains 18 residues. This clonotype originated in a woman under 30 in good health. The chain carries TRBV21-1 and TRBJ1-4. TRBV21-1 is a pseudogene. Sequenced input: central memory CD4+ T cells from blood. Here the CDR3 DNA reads TGTGCCAGCAGCAAAGCGCTCCGGGATCGAACCCTCAATGAAAAACTGTTTTTT. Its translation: CASSKALRDRTLNEKLFF.